This T cell receptor (beta chain) came from a study of radiation and T cells in renal cell carcinoma. Here immunoSEQ multiplex PCR was the method, and the copy in TCRdb shows in-frame clones only, minus some. The sample shows roughly 130,000 clones, about 88% of them seen only once. Time point defined: baseline pretreatment blood. The treatment denotes: 15 Gy SBRT to primary tumor, nephrectomy 4 weeks later. The CDR3 runs to 14 residues. CDR1 is SGHKS and CDR2 is YYEKEE in the germline V gene (reference sequence). Trimming cost V 3 bases and J 5 bases, with 14 bases left between them. The receptor comes from a woman aged 45-60 years with renal cell carcinoma. This chain uses TRBV5-5 with TRBJ2-5; weak D call: TRBD1 (6 bases). The sequencing used blood, collected from a patient whose treatment included radiotherapy and nephrectomy. In DNA form, the CDR3 reads TGTGCCAGCAGCTCAAAATCAGGGGTTGAGACCCAGTACTTC. It codes for CASSSKSGVETQYF.